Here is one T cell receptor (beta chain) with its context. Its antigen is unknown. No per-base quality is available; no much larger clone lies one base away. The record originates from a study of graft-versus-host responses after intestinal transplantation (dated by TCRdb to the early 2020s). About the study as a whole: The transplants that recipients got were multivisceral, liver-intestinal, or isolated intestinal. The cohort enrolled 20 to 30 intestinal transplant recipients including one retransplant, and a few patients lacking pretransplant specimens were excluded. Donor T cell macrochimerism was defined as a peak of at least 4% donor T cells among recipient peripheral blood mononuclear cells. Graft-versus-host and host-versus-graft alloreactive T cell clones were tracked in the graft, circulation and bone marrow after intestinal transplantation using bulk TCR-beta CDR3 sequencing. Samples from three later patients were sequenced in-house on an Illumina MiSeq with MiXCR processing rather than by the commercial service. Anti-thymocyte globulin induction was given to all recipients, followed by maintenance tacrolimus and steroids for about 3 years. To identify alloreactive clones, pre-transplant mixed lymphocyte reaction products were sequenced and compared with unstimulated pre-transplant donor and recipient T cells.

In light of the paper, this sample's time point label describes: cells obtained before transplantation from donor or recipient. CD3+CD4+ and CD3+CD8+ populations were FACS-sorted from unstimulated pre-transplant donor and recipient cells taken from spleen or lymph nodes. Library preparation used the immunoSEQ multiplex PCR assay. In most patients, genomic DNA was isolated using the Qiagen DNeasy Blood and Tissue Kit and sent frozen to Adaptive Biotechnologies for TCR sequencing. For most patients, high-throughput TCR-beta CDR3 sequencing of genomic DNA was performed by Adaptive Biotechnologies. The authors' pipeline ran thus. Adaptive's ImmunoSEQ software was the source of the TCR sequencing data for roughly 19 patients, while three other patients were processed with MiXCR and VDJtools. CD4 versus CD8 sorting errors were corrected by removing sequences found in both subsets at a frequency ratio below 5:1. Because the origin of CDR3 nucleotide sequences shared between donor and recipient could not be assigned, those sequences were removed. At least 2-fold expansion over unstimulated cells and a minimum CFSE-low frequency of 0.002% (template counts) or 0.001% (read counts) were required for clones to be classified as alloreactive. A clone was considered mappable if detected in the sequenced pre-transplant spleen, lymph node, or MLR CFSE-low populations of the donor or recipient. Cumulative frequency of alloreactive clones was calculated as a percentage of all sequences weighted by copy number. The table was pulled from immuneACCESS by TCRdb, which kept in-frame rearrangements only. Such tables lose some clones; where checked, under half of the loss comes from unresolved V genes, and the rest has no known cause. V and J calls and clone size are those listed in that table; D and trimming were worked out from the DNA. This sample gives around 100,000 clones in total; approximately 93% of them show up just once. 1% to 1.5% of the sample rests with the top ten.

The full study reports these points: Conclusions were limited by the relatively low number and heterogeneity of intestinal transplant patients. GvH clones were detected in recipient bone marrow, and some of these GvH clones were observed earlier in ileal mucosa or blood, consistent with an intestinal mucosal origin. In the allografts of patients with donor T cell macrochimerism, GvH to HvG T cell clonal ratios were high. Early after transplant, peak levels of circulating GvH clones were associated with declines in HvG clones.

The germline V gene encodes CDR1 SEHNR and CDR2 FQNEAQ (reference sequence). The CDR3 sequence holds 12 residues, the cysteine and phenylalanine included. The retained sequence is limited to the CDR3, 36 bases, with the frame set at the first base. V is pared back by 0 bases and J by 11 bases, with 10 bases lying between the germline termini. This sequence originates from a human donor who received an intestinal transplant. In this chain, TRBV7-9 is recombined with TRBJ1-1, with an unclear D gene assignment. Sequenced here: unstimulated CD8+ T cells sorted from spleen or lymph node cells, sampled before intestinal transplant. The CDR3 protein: CASSLADGWAFF. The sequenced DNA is TGTGCCAGCAGCTTAGCCGACGGATGGGCTTTCTTT.